This T cell receptor (beta chain) emerged from a study of T cell repertoires in cytomegalovirus infection. Overall study: CMV infection and matching HLA type were both indicated by public TCR beta signatures. Study-wide points: Dominating the ex vivo response were HLA-C-restricted CMV-specific TCR beta clonotypes. Identification of carriers of CMV plus the relevant HLA was performed using cumulative public TCR beta family frequency.

The CDR3 consists of 12 residues. V was trimmed by 3 bases and J by 8 bases, leaving 8 bases between them. From germline, CDR1 is SGHTA and CDR2 FQGNSA. This clonotype was counted ten times or more. Its antigen remains unknown. In TCRdb, the reads were re-called with MiXCR into one record per CDR3 protein. The profile shows some 280,000 distinct CDR3 sequences, roughly 13% of them singletons. This rearrangement joins TRBV7-2 to TRBJ2-1; D gene unclear. Sequences were obtained from PBMCs. This clonotype was obtained from a human donor in good health (CMV status not recorded). Some clones in this sample may be carry-over from other donors' samples. In DNA form, the CDR3 reads TGTGCCAGCAGCTTTGGAAGGGATGAGCAGTTCTTC. Translating it yields CASSFGRDEQFF.